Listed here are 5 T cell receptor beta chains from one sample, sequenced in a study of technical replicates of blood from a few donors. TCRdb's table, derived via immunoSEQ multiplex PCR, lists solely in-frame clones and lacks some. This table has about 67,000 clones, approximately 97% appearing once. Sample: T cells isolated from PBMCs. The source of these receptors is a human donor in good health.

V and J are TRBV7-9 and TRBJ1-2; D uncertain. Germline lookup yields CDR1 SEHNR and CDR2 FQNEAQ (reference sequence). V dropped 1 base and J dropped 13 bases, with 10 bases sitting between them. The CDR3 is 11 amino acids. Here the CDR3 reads CASSLGGSFTF. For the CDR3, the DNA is TGTGCCAGCAGCTTAGGAGGGTCTTTCACCTTC. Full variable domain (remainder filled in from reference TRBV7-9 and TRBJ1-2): DTGVSQNPRHKITKRGQNVTFRCDPISEHNRLYWYRQTLGQGPEFLTYFQNEAQLEKSRLLSDRFSAERPKGSFSTLEIQRTEQGDSAMYLCASSLGGSFTFGSGTRLTVV.

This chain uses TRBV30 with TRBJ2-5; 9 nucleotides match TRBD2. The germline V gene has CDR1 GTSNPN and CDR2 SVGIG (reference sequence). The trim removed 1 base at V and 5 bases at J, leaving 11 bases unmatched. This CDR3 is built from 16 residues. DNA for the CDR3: TGTGCCTGGAGTGCTGGTATACTAGCGGGTTCGGAGACCCAGTACTTC. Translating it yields CAWSAGILAGSETQYF.

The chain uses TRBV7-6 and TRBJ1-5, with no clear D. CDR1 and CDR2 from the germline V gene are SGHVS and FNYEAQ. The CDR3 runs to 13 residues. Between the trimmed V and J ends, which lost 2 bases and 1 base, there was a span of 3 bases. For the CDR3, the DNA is TGTGCCAGCAGCTTACAGAGCAATCAGCCCCAGCATTTT. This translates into CASSLQSNQPQHF.

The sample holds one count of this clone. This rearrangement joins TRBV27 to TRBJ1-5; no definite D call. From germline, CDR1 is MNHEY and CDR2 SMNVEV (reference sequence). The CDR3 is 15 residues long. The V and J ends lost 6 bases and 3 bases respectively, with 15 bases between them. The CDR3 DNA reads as TGTGCCAGCAGAGAAGACGGGATTAACAATCAGCCCCAGCATTTT. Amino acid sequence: CASREDGINNQPQHF.

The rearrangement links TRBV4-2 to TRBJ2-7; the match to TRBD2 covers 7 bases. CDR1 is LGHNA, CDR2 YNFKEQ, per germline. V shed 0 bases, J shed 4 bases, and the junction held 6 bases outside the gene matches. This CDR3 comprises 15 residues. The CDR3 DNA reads TGTGCCAGCAGCCAAGAACCCCCCGGGAGGTACGAGCAGTACTTC. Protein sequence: CASSQEPPGRYEQYF.